Given below is one T cell receptor (beta chain) in context. As yet, its antigen is unknown. Germline lookup yields CDR1 MNHEY and CDR2 SVGAGI. This CDR3 is 12 amino acids long. Deletions cut 6 bases from V and 9 bases from J, with 12 bases between. Using immunoSEQ multiplex PCR, the repertoire was profiled, and TCRdb retains in-frame clones only, with some absent. The table shows fewer than 85,000 clones, with around 92% occurring only once. This sample is drawn from a study of T cell responses to AZD1222 COVID-19 vaccine. Study-wide results and caveats: A reported finding is that nearly half of spike-specific TCRs target unmutated variant regions. Of the AZD1222 recipients, only five or six were seropositive at baseline.

The source of this sequence is an adult in good health. The chain has TRBV6-5 and TRBJ2-4; D may be TRBD1 (5 bases). The source was peripheral blood, collected on day 0 of MenACWY control vaccination. CDR3 in DNA: TGTGCCAGCAGGACAGTGGGCGGCATTCAGTACTTC. Amino acid sequence: CASRTVGGIQYF.